This T cell receptor beta chain came from a study of blood T cell repertoires in COVID-19 (TCRdb year 2020). Context from the whole study: Samples covering the acute and convalescent phases of COVID-19 were provided by collaborators in the United States, Italy and Spain. The material from the prospective study consisted of cDNA or gDNA derived from T cells, B-cell-depleted T cells, or PBMCs. The repertoires were released in a freely available public database intended as a resource for research on the immune response to SARS-CoV-2. The samples were drawn from the first 160 participants of the ongoing ImmuneRACE study and from 950 to 1,500 subjects provided by 6 global collaborators. Where available, HLA class I and class II types were taken from metadata supplied by the sample provider and were not determined by assay-based typing. Subjects who had been exposed to COVID-19, were actively infected with it, or had recovered from it provided the deeply sampled blood TCRbeta repertoires that made up the dataset. A de-identified subject ID, COVID-19 status, age in years and sex were almost always included in the sample metadata.

General conclusions and limits of the study: Clinical and demographic metadata were provided uncurated, with the amount varying by source and participant.

The CDR3 has 15 amino acids, counting the end cysteine and phenylalanine. Only the CDR3 DNA stays, 45 bases, in frame from base 1. Via the germline V gene, CDR1 is MNHEY and CDR2 SVGAGI. Deletion took 5 bases off V and 5 bases off J, with a span of 18 bases between the germline ends. About this clone itself: The antigen it binds to is not known. Base qualities are missing; no much larger clone stands one base away.

The immunoSEQ Assay, a bias-controlled multiplex PCR, was used to amplify TCRbeta CDR3 regions from genomic DNA. The authors processed their data as follows. Nucleated cell counts per sample were estimated from amplification of reference gene primers within the assay. To quantify the absolute abundance of each unique TCRbeta CDR3 rearrangement, sequence reads were collapsed and filtered. Productive Simpson clonality was computed per sample as the square root of Simpson's diversity index over productive rearrangements. Drawn from immuneACCESS, this table holds only the in-frame rearrangements with V and J called that TCRdb kept. Clones are partly lost; checked studies trace under half to an unresolved V gene and leave the rest unexplained. That table is the source of V, J and clone size, and D and trimming were worked out from the DNA. The sample data list over 100,000 clones, and about 80% of these were observed just once. The ten top clones hold 16% of the sample.

The collaborating institutions used their own protocols to collect whole blood in K2EDTA tubes. Collaborator samples were shipped for TCRbeta analysis as frozen whole blood, isolated PBMCs, or DNA extracted from either sample type. The sequence links TRBV6-5 to TRBJ1-2, with TRBD1 as a weak D call on 5 bases. Sequencing input: peripheral blood. The receptor was isolated from a man aged 60 to 75 with active or convalescent COVID-19. The DNA is TGTGCCAGCAGTATGGTGGGACTTTTGGAGTATGGCTACACCTTC. Its product reads: CASSMVGLLEYGYTF.